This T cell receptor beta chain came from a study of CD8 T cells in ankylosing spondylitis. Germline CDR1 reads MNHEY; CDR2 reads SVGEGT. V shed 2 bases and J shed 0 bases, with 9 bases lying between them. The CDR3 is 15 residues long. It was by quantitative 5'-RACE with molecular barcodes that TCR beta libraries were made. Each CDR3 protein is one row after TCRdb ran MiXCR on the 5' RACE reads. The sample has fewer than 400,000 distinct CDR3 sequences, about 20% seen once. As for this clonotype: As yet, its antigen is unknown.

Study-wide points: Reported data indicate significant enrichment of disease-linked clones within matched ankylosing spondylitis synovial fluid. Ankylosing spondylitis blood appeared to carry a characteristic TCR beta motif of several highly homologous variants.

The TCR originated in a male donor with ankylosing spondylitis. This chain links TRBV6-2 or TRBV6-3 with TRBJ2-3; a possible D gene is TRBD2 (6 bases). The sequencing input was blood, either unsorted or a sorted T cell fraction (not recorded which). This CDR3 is CASSYRGTSTDTQYF. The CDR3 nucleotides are TGTGCCAGCAGTTACCGGGGGACTAGCACAGATACGCAGTATTTT.